Below, one TCR beta chain is given with its context. Its antigen is currently not known. No quality values exist for individual bases; no much larger clone is one base distant. In the same sample, other DNA sequences code for this CDR3. These data are taken from a study of shared clonotypes between healthy human individuals (dated by TCRdb to about 2020). Study-wide context: Three men and two women, aged 18 to 49 years, made up the cohort. Leukapheresis yielded between about 0.94 and 8.9 billion PBMCs per donor. For each donor, CD4 naive and CD4 memory were each given three plates, CD8 naive was given two plates, and CD8 memory was given one plate. The study deeply sequenced blood TCR repertoires of about 5 healthy adults to estimate repertoire size and the extent of clonotype sharing between individuals. Different laboratories and diverse techniques were used to prepare libraries and sequence TCR repertoires, to increase sequencing depth and limit assay-specific biases. Results the study describes overall, beyond this receptor: The genetic and exposure-history diversity represented was limited by the small number of donors. Sampling was restricted to blood, and TCR repertoires in tissue are likely to differ from TCR repertoires in blood. Estimated clonotype richness was generally larger for naive than for memory subsets. Higher generation probabilities were observed for clonotypes shared by all four sorted-subset donors than for non-shared clonotypes. Based on pairwise subsampling, the degree of clonotype sharing among donors was expected to be affected by sequencing depth. Across four donors, 5% to 6% of naive CD4, around 3.5% of naive CD8, 2% to 2.5% of memory CD4, and over 0.35% of memory CD8 clonotypes were shared. Rarefaction of sorted-subset datasets indicated incomplete sequencing despite the large sequencing depth.

The germline V and J ends show losses of 8 bases and 1 base respectively, and no gene match explains 3 bases of the junction. In the germline V gene (reference sequence), CDR1 corresponds to MNHEY and CDR2 to SMNVEV. From its cysteine to its phenylalanine, the CDR3 spans 13 amino acids. Left in the record is the CDR3 DNA by itself, 39 bases read in frame from the first base. CD8 naive samples were obtained by positive selection for CCR7 among CD45RO-negative cells, yielding a CD45RA+CCR7+ population from which TemRA cells were excluded. The donors were healthy, HIV-negative adults who had no recently reported acute infections or vaccinations. All donors were Caucasian adults living in Nashville, Tennessee, USA. After blood collection by leukapheresis, PBMCs were isolated using Ficoll-Histopaque density gradient centrifugation and then cryopreserved in the vapor phase of liquid nitrogen. Analytical flow cytometry was used to check the purity and quantity of each magnetically sorted T cell population. From each sorted fraction, genomic DNA was isolated and quantified by UV absorbance on a Nanodrop 2000c.

Using the deep immunoSEQ assay, TCR CDR3 regions were amplified from genomic DNA by multiplex PCR. Genomic DNA extracted from each cell subset was distributed evenly over all wells of several immunoSEQ 96-well plates, and each plate served as one replicate. For sorted subsets, 150 to 250 ng genomic DNA, equal to 30,000 or so T cell genomes, was loaded into each replicate PCR. Purified libraries were measured with a Qubit 3.0 fluorometer, size-checked on a Bioanalyzer 2100, and measured again with the KAPA Library Quantification kit. A separate single-read 150-cycle Illumina NextSeq 550 flow cell was used to sequence each immunoSEQ 96-well plate. The paper's processing steps were these. Because only junctional sequences without quality scores were contained in the immunoSEQ output, filtering matching that applied to full-length reads could not be performed. To assign V/J genes and CDR3, sequences were annotated using PyIR, a Python wrapper for IgBLAST v1.9, with IMGT germline references. Any read was removed if the V/J assignment was weak (E-value above 1e-6), the CDR3 was missing, or the read contained stop codons, out-of-frame junctions, or ambiguous translated residues. A V3J clonotype was defined by an identical inferred V gene, J gene, and CDR3 amino acid sequence. Percentage overlap between repertoires was calculated by dividing the number of shared unique clonotypes by the size of the smaller repertoire. Three approaches were used to assess repertoire richness: RTK rarefaction, the Chao1 estimator, and Recon v2.1 estimates of unobserved clonotypes. Generation probabilities were computed with OLGA for all TCRbeta clonotypes obtained by the gDNA method from a few donors. Drawn from immuneACCESS, this table holds only the in-frame rearrangements with V and J called that TCRdb kept. Clones are partly lost; checked studies trace under half to an unresolved V gene and leave the rest unexplained. The V and J calls and clone size are taken from that table; D and trimming were inferred from the DNA. This sample holds about 2.2 million clones; 85% to 95% were observed only once. Of the sample, under 2% falls within the top ten clones.

The receptor chain draws on TRBV27 and TRBJ1-1; a stretch of 8 junction bases matches TRBD1. The sequence derives from a man younger than 35 in good health. Some clones in this sample may be carry-over from other donors' samples. The sample was naive CD8+ T cells from PBMCs. Interpreted using the paper, the cell subset or site label stands for: CD45RA+CCR7+. The CDR3 region reads CASLDRGNTEAFF. The bases read TGTGCCAGCTTAGACAGGGGGAACACTGAAGCTTTCTTT.